The 20 T cell receptor beta chains below were found in one sample sequenced in a study of T cell changes during pregnancy in multiple sclerosis. Generated by immunoSEQ multiplex PCR, the TCRdb table keeps only in-frame clones and is missing some. The sample comprises about 46,000 clones, 85% to 95% of which are singletons, and around 3.9% rests with the top ten. The sample consisted of CD8+ T cells from peripheral blood mononuclear cells, taken after pregnancy. These receptors were taken from a female donor with multiple sclerosis, enrolled in a pregnancy study.

This chain joins TRBV7-6 and TRBJ2-7; 7 bases agree with TRBD1. Germline V gene lookup returns CDR1 SGHVS and CDR2 FNYEAQ. V shed 1 base, J shed 3 bases, and the junction held 3 bases outside the gene matches. This CDR3 is 14 amino acids long. CDR3 sequence reads: CASSLGGGGYEQYF. The CDR3 coding sequence is TGTGCCAGCAGCTTAGGAGGGGGCGGCTACGAGCAGTACTTC.

V gene TRBV7-9 combines with J gene TRBJ2-1, with TRBD2 as a possible D gene (5 bases). Deletions cut 4 bases from V and 7 bases from J, with 8 bases between. This CDR3 region has 12 residues. Germline V gene data show CDR1 as SEHNR and CDR2 as FQNEAQ (reference sequence). Written as DNA, the CDR3 is TGTGCCAGCAGCTCCCGGGGAAATGAGCAGTTCTTC. It yields the protein CASSSRGNEQFF.

This sequence joins TRBV28 and TRBJ2-5; TRBD1 might be the D (6 bases). The CDR3 loop spans 14 amino acids. Trimming cost V 4 bases and J 7 bases, with 16 bases left between them. Germline assignment: CDR1 MDHEN and CDR2 SYDVKM. In DNA form, the CDR3 reads TGTGCCAGCAGTTCTGTCCAGGGGTTGTGGACCCAGTACTTC. Protein sequence: CASSSVQGLWTQYF.

DNA for the CDR3: TGTGCCTGGAGTGTGGGACTAGCGGGAGATGAGCAGTTCTTC. Encoded protein: CAWSVGLAGDEQFF. The gene calls are TRBV30 and TRBJ2-1; 14 nucleotides line up with TRBD2. The length of the CDR3 is 14 residues. CDR1 is GTSNPN and CDR2 is SVGIG in the germline V gene (reference sequence). V gave up 0 bases and J gave up 8 bases; unmatched junction bases: 0.

This chain links TRBV7-9 with TRBJ2-3; TRBD2 is a possible D gene (5 bases). Trimming took off 8 bases at V and 3 bases at J, with 12 bases between the two ends. Looked up from germline, CDR1 is SEHNR and CDR2 is FQNEAQ (reference sequence). The CDR3 spans 13 residues. As DNA, the CDR3 is TGTGCCAGCGCGGGCGGCGGTACAGATACGCAGTATTTT. It is translated as CASAGGGTDTQYF.

The chain employs TRBV6-5 and TRBJ2-7, with 8 bases fitting TRBD2. The germline CDR1 and CDR2 sequences are MNHEY and SVGAGI. Germline trimming cut 5 bases from V and 5 bases from J; bases unmatched to any gene: 5. This CDR3 is built from 13 residues. In DNA form, the CDR3 reads TGTGCCAGCAGTAGCGGGAGATCCCACGAGCAGTACTTC. Translated: CASSSGRSHEQYF.

The V call is TRBV7-6, the J call TRBJ2-7; weak D call: TRBD2 (6 bases). V was clipped by 5 bases and J by 2 bases, with 13 bases between them. The CDR3 runs 14 residues. CDR1 is SGHVS, CDR2 FNYEAQ, per germline. The CDR3 bases are TGTGCCAGCAGCCCCTCCCCGGGGGCCTACGAGCAGTACTTC. Translated, it gives CASSPSPGAYEQYF.

The rearrangement joins TRBV11-2 to TRBJ2-1; D perhaps matches TRBD1 (6 bases). Trimming cost V 1 base and J 0 bases, with 19 bases left between them. This CDR3 comprises 19 residues. From germline, CDR1 is SGHAT and CDR2 FQNNGV. CDR3 DNA sequence: TGTGCCAGCAGCTTAGCCCTACCCCAGGGGATTAGCTCCTACAATGAGCAGTTCTTC. Translating gives CASSLALPQGISSYNEQFF.

The rearrangement joins TRBV28 to TRBJ1-1, with a possible D match to TRBD1 (6 bases). V was clipped by 2 bases and J by 11 bases, with 15 bases between them. This CDR3 region has 13 residues. Germline lookup yields CDR1 MDHEN and CDR2 SYDVKM. The CDR3 DNA sequence: TGTGCCAGCAGTTTAGGTGGGGGCCGCTGGGCTTTCTTT. Amino acids: CASSLGGGRWAFF.

This rearrangement joins TRBV28 to TRBJ2-7, with TRBD1 matching over 7 bases. Per germline, CDR1 MDHEN and CDR2 SYDVKM. The CDR3 loop spans 16 amino acids. Trimming removed 4 bases from V and 2 bases from J; junction bases left unmatched: 11. CDR3 loop: CASSYPFDRATYEQYF. The CDR3 nucleotides read TGTGCCAGCAGTTATCCCTTTGACAGGGCTACCTACGAGCAGTACTTC.

The V and J genes are TRBV7-9 and TRBJ2-7, with TRBD2 matching over 14 bases. Trimming took 4 bases from V and 3 from J; bases not matched to a gene: 2. In germline, CDR1 is SEHNR, CDR2 FQNEAQ (reference sequence). This CDR3 has 15 residues. The CDR3 here is CASSWGTSGSYEQYF. The CDR3 nucleotides are TGTGCCAGCAGCTGGGGGACTAGCGGGAGCTACGAGCAGTACTTC.

CDR3 nucleotide sequence: TGCAGCGTTATAACGGGGCAGGGGCCCGCCTACGAGCAGTACTTC. Encoded protein: CSVITGQGPAYEQYF. This sequence joins TRBV29-1 and TRBJ2-7; maybe TRBD1 (6 bases). V was trimmed by 5 bases and J by 2 bases, leaving 19 bases between them. The CDR3 is made up of 15 amino acids. In germline, CDR1 is SQVTM, CDR2 ANQGSEA.

The chain couples TRBV4-1 to TRBJ2-1; the match to TRBD1 covers 7 bases. The V gene's germline CDR1 is MGHRA and CDR2 YSYEKL. This CDR3 has 15 amino acids. V lost 4 bases to trimming and J lost 0 bases; unmatched junction nucleotides: 3. As DNA, the CDR3 is TGCGCCAGCAGCCGCAGACAGGGCTCCTACAATGAGCAGTTCTTC. This gives the protein CASSRRQGSYNEQFF.

The CDR3 coding sequence is TGTGCCAGCAGGCCAACGGGGGGAGGCAATCAGCCCCAGCATTTT. This codes for CASRPTGGGNQPQHF. The chain carries TRBV6-5 and TRBJ1-5; D is perhaps TRBD1 (5 bases). The ends were cut back, 6 bases at V and 2 bases at J, with 14 bases in the middle. Germline V gives CDR1 MNHEY, CDR2 SVGAGI. This CDR3 region has 15 residues.

The CDR3 DNA is TGTGCCTGGACCCAATGGCAGGGAATTCAAGAAGCTTTCTTT. Protein sequence: CAWTQWQGIQEAFF. V usage is TRBV30 and J usage is TRBJ1-1; possibly TRBD1 for D (5 bases). This CDR3 comprises 14 residues. Germline CDR1 is GTSNPN and CDR2 is SVGIG (reference sequence). V was pared by 4 bases and J by 8 bases, with 20 bases between.

V usage is TRBV4-1 and J usage is TRBJ1-4, with D perhaps TRBD1 (5 bases). V shed 1 base and J shed 7 bases, with 13 bases lying between them. The germline V gene encodes CDR1 MGHRA and CDR2 YSYEKL. The CDR3 sequence is 15 residues long. The CDR3 sequence is CASSQVGGIGEKLFF. CDR3 coding DNA: TGCGCCAGCAGCCAAGTGGGGGGAATAGGTGAAAAACTGTTTTTT.

The chain recombines TRBV7-9 with TRBJ2-7; 8 nucleotides line up with TRBD1. The CDR3 sequence is 16 residues long. The V gene end was trimmed by 5 bases and the J gene end by 2 bases; junction bases not matched to a gene: 11. CDR1 and CDR2 (germline): SEHNR, FQNEAQ (reference sequence). CDR3: CASSGQQGEKTYEQYF. The CDR3 nucleotides are TGTGCCAGCAGCGGACAACAGGGGGAGAAGACCTACGAGCAGTACTTC.

The gene calls are TRBV9 and TRBJ1-5; D is unclear. The CDR3 is 15 residues long. The germline V and J ends were trimmed by 0 bases and 0 bases, with 7 bases remaining between them. CDR1 is SGDLS and CDR2 is YYNGEE in the germline V gene. The chain's CDR3 is CASSVGSDSNQPQHF. In DNA form, the CDR3 reads TGTGCCAGCAGCGTAGGATCAGATAGCAATCAGCCCCAGCATTTT.

The chain couples TRBV19 to TRBJ2-5; maybe TRBD2 (5 bases). This CDR3 contains 20 residues. Per germline, CDR1 LNHDA and CDR2 SQIVND (reference sequence). V was trimmed by 5 bases and J by 0 bases, leaving 28 bases between them. The CDR3 DNA sequence: TGTGCCAGTAGTTCTCCCTCCCACTCAGCGGACGGGTCTGACCAAGAGACCCAGTACTTC. It specifies CASSSPSHSADGSDQETQYF.

The chain couples TRBV15 to TRBJ2-3; the match to TRBD1 covers 7 bases. Looked up from germline, CDR1 is LNHNV and CDR2 is YYDKDF (reference sequence). CDR3 size: 17 residues. J was trimmed by 2 bases and V by 5 bases; bases with no gene match: 13. As DNA, the CDR3 is TGTGCCACCAGCTTACCTAACAGGGGATCCCACACAGATACGCAGTATTTT. Protein sequence: CATSLPNRGSHTDTQYF.